Listed here are 27 T cell receptor beta chains from one sample, sequenced in a study of blood T cell repertoires in COVID-19. Method: immunoSEQ multiplex PCR; TCRdb's copy keeps in-frame clones and lacks some. Here the sample spans about 140,000 clones, approximately 80% being singletons. The material sequenced was PBMCs or T cells enriched from blood (not recorded which). The receptors here all came from a woman between 18 and 29 years old who had been exposed to COVID-19.

The V call is TRBV19, the J call TRBJ1-1, with a tentative D call TRBD1 (5 bases). The V end was cut by 1 base, the J end by 6 bases, with 12 bases between. The CDR3 is 14 amino acids. Germline values: CDR1 LNHDA, CDR2 SQIVND (reference sequence). The CDR3 reads CASSIVGQGAEAFF. The CDR3 nucleotides read TGTGCCAGTAGTATAGTCGGGCAGGGCGCTGAAGCTTTCTTT.

The CDR3 nucleotides are TGTGCCAGCAGCGGAGATACAGATACGCAGTATTTT. As protein: CASSGDTDTQYF. V usage is TRBV7-9 and J usage is TRBJ2-3; D is undetermined. The germline V gene encodes CDR1 SEHNR and CDR2 FQNEAQ (reference sequence). The ends were cut back, 5 bases at V and 3 bases at J, with 6 bases in the middle. The CDR3 is 12 residues long.

This sequence joins TRBV11-2 and TRBJ1-1; TRBD1 matches at 7 bases. J gave up 3 bases and V 7 bases, and 14 bases lay outside the gene matches. Germline assignment: CDR1 SGHAT and CDR2 FQNNGV. The length of the CDR3 is 16 residues. The CDR3 is CASKDKGAGLYTEAFF. The DNA for the CDR3 is TGTGCCAGCAAGGATAAGGGGGCTGGATTGTACACTGAAGCTTTCTTT.

The J gene is TRBJ2-5, the V gene TRBV6-2 or TRBV6-3; unclear D gene. CDR3 length: 11 amino acids. Trimming took 2 bases from V and 8 from J, leaving 6 bases between them. CDR1 MNHEY and CDR2 SVGEGT come from the germline V gene. The CDR3 reads CASSYVRTQYF. The CDR3 nucleotides are TGTGCCAGCAGTTACGTTCGTACCCAGTACTTC.

The rearrangement joins TRBV5-1 to TRBJ2-5, with D tentatively TRBD1 (5 bases). CDR1 is SGHRS, CDR2 YFSETQ, per germline. V lost 0 bases and J lost 5, with 17 bases in between. This CDR3 is built from 16 residues. CDR3 nucleotide sequence: TGCGCCAGCAGCTTGGGACAGTCGAGAGGTTGGGAGACCCAGTACTTC. It is translated as CASSLGQSRGWETQYF. Full variable domain (outside the CDR3, taken from reference TRBV5-1 and TRBJ2-5): KAGVTQTPRYLIKTRGQQVTLSCSPISGHRSVSWYQQTPGQGLQFLFEYFSETQRNKGNFPGRFSGRQFSNSRSEMNVSTLELGDSALYLCASSLGQSRGWETQYFGPGTRLLVL.

This clone was counted once. V and J are TRBV19 and TRBJ2-6; D not resolved. Germline assignment: CDR1 LNHDA and CDR2 SQIVND (reference sequence). Deletions cut 9 bases from V and 0 bases from J, with 15 bases between. The CDR3 contains 16 residues. In nucleotides, the CDR3 is TGTGCCAGCATGACACCAACCCTCTCTGGGGCCAACGTCCTGACTTTC. Translation gives CASMTPTLSGANVLTF.

The CDR3 sequence is CASSPGLADTQYF. CDR3 DNA sequence: TGCGCCAGCAGCCCGGGACTAGCAGATACGCAGTATTTT. The rearrangement uses TRBV5-1 and TRBJ2-3; 8 bases are shared with TRBD2. J lost 4 bases, V lost 4 bases, and 2 bases had no gene match. The germline CDR1 and CDR2 sequences are SGHRS and YFSETQ. This CDR3 region has 13 residues.

This clone came up once. The chain links TRBV5-1 to TRBJ2-2; 11 bases line up with TRBD2. V trimming: 2 bases; J trimming: 2 bases; junction bases outside the gene matches: 2. Germline values: CDR1 SGHRS, CDR2 YFSETQ. CDR3 size: 16 residues. The CDR3 region has the DNA TGCGCCAGCAGCTTAGGGACTAGCGGTAACACCGGGGAGCTGTTTTTT. Encoded protein: CASSLGTSGNTGELFF.

The chain recombines TRBV27 with TRBJ1-5, with 10 nucleotides matching TRBD1. The CDR3 has 15 residues. Germline V gives CDR1 MNHEY, CDR2 SMNVEV (reference sequence). V lost 5 bases and J lost 2; bases outside the gene matches: 3. The CDR3 DNA reads TGTGCCAGCAGTGTCGGGACAGGGGGCAATCAGCCCCAGCATTTT. Amino acid sequence: CASSVGTGGNQPQHF.

This clone was counted only a few times. This rearrangement joins TRBV7-6 to TRBJ2-2, with 7 bases fitting TRBD1. The V segment lost 5 bases and the J segment 1 base; nucleotides outside the gene matches: 7. There are 16 residues in the CDR3. CDR1 and CDR2 from the germline V gene are SGHVS and FNYEAQ. DNA for the CDR3: TGTGCCAGCAGCCAGACAACAGGGGAGAACACCGGGGAGCTGTTTTTT. Translated, it gives CASSQTTGENTGELFF.

The chain combines TRBV7-9 with TRBJ2-7; TRBD1 is a possible D gene (6 bases). The CDR3 totals 15 residues. Germline CDR1 SEHNR, CDR2 FQNEAQ (reference sequence). With 5 bases removed from V and 0 bases from J, the gap between germline ends came to 14 bases. The CDR3 is CASSRGLGVSYEQYF. The CDR3, as DNA: TGTGCCAGCAGCAGGGGGTTGGGCGTCTCCTACGAGCAGTACTTC.

The J gene is TRBJ2-7, the V gene TRBV7-9, with a tentative D call TRBD2 (6 bases). Germline-derived CDR1 and CDR2 are SEHNR and FQNEAQ (reference sequence). The CDR3 loop spans 14 amino acids. Trimming removed 5 bases at V and 3 bases at J, with 14 bases between. CDR3 sequence: CASSPAGRGYEQYF. CDR3 nucleotides: TGTGCCAGCAGCCCCGCCGGGCGGGGCTACGAGCAGTACTTC.

The count of this clone is one. CDR3 nucleotides: TGTGCCAGCTCTCACCGGGACAGCCACTATGGCTACACCTTC. Its protein is CASSHRDSHYGYTF. The V call is TRBV18, the J call TRBJ1-2, with 7 bases identical to TRBD1. The length of the CDR3 is 14 residues. After removal of 6 bases from V and 3 bases from J, the junction contained 7 bases not matched to a gene. Germline assignment: CDR1 KGHSH and CDR2 LQKENI.

A single count supports this clone. The V and J genes are TRBV28 and TRBJ2-3; 7 bases map to TRBD1. V lost 6 bases, J lost 2 bases, and 11 bases stayed unmatched. This CDR3 is built from 16 residues. The germline gives CDR1 MDHEN, CDR2 SYDVKM. DNA of the CDR3: TGTGCCAGCAGACGTCGGACAGGACCTACCACAGATACGCAGTATTTT. This encodes CASRRRTGPTTDTQYF.

This clone has a single count. V gene TRBV12-3 or TRBV12-4 combines with J gene TRBJ1-1; no firm D call. The CDR3 loop spans 12 amino acids. V was pared by 3 bases and J by 6 bases, with 8 bases between. The CDR3 loop reads CASSFAGAEAFF. The CDR3 nucleotides read TGTGCCAGCAGTTTCGCCGGGGCTGAAGCTTTCTTT.

This rearrangement joins TRBV27 to TRBJ2-1; 11 bases line up with TRBD2. There are 13 residues in the CDR3. Germline V gene data show CDR1 as MNHEY and CDR2 as SMNVEV (reference sequence). Trimming at V came to 6 bases and at J to 14 bases, leaving 9 bases not matched to a gene. Written as DNA, the CDR3 is TGTGCCAGCAGGACTAGCGGGACTTACTTGGAGTTCTTC. This codes for CASRTSGTYLEFF.

This sequence joins TRBV2 and TRBJ1-6; D is unresolved. V lost 8 bases, J lost 10 bases, and 12 bases lay in between. This CDR3 is 12 amino acids long. CDR1 is SNHLY, CDR2 FYNNEI, per germline. The CDR3 loop reads CASGKRESPLHF. The CDR3 nucleotides read TGTGCCAGCGGTAAAAGGGAGTCACCCCTCCACTTT.

The chain carries TRBV28 and TRBJ1-1, with D unresolved. The CDR3 loop spans 15 amino acids. Between the trimmed V and J ends, which lost 6 bases and 0 bases, there was a span of 14 bases. CDR1 and CDR2 (germline): MDHEN, SYDVKM. The CDR3 here is CASRLAGLLNTEAFF. CDR3 bases: TGTGCCAGCAGGTTGGCAGGACTTCTGAACACTGAAGCTTTCTTT.

The chain carries TRBV18 and TRBJ2-3, with 8 bases lining up with TRBD2. CDR3 size: 17 residues. Germline lookup yields CDR1 KGHSH and CDR2 LQKENI. Trimming removed 3 bases from V and 1 base from J; junction bases left unmatched: 9. This CDR3 reads CASSPRVPRGGTDTQYF. The DNA of the CDR3 is TGTGCCAGCTCACCCCGTGTTCCGCGGGGGGGCACAGATACGCAGTATTTT.

The genes are TRBV27 and TRBJ1-1, with unresolved D. V shed 8 bases and J shed 0 bases, with 16 bases lying between them. This CDR3 has 15 amino acids. Per the germline V gene, CDR1 is MNHEY and CDR2 is SMNVEV (reference sequence). The DNA of the CDR3 is TGTGCCAGCGGTCCTATGAGAGACATGAACACTGAAGCTTTCTTT. It is translated as CASGPMRDMNTEAFF.

This rearrangement joins TRBV27 to TRBJ2-1; TRBD1 is a possible D gene (6 bases). CDR1 and CDR2 from the germline V gene are MNHEY and SMNVEV (reference sequence). This CDR3 has 15 amino acids. V was shortened by 5 bases and J by 6 bases, with 17 bases between the two germline ends. CDR3 DNA sequence: TGTGCCAGCAGTAAAAGACAGGCGCTTGGCAATGAGCAGTTCTTC. Protein: CASSKRQALGNEQFF.

The CDR3 here is CASSDRRLAGVTDTQYF. DNA for the CDR3: TGTGCCAGCAGTGACCGACGACTAGCGGGAGTCACGGATACGCAGTATTTT. The rearrangement joins TRBV25-1 to TRBJ2-3; 12 bases align to TRBD2. The CDR3 has 17 amino acids. The ends lost 3 bases at V and 6 bases at J; junction bases unmatched: 10. Germline CDR1 and CDR2: MGHDK and SYGVNS.

The chain joins TRBV29-1 to TRBJ1-2; D perhaps matches TRBD1 (5 bases). The CDR3 spans 12 residues. The V gene's germline CDR1 is SQVTM and CDR2 ANQGSEA. V shed 2 bases and J shed 4 bases, with 8 bases lying between them. The CDR3 here is CSVESGGYGYTF. The DNA of the CDR3 is TGCAGCGTTGAATCCGGGGGCTATGGCTACACCTTC. The variable domain in full, with the rest retrieved from reference TRBV29-1 and TRBJ1-2, is SAVISQKPSRDICQRGTSLTIQCQVDSQVTMMFWYRQQPGQSLTLIATANQGSEATYESGFVIDKFPISRPNLTFSTLTVSNMSPEDSSIYLCSVESGGYGYTFGSGTRLTVV.

The V gene is TRBV2, the J gene TRBJ2-2; D gene uncertain. The CDR3 is 16 residues long. Germline V gene lookup returns CDR1 SNHLY and CDR2 FYNNEI. V was trimmed by 2 bases and J by 0 bases, leaving 10 bases between them. The DNA of the CDR3 is TGTGCCAGCAGTGAACGAGGTAGCACGAACACCGGGGAGCTGTTTTTT. Amino acid sequence: CASSERGSTNTGELFF.

J is TRBJ2-1 and V is TRBV4-3, with 8 bases matching TRBD1. Trimming took 1 base from V and 7 from J; bases not matched to a gene: 6. This CDR3 is built from 15 residues. Germline CDR1 and CDR2: LGHNA and YSLEER. CDR3 protein: CASSQVYRGDNEQFF. The CDR3 DNA sequence: TGCGCCAGCAGCCAAGTTTACAGGGGGGATAATGAGCAGTTCTTC.

As for this clone: Other DNA sequences within the sample encode an identical CDR3. This chain joins TRBV9 and TRBJ1-2, with 7 bases matching TRBD1. Germline loops: CDR1 SGDLS, CDR2 YYNGEE. The V segment lost 2 bases and the J segment 2 bases; nucleotides outside the gene matches: 3. This CDR3 contains 14 residues. The CDR3 region is CASSVGDSNYGYTF. The CDR3 bases are TGTGCCAGCAGCGTGGGGGACAGCAACTATGGCTACACCTTC.

This rearrangement joins TRBV27 to TRBJ2-3; 11 nucleotides agree with TRBD2. The germline V gene encodes CDR1 MNHEY and CDR2 SMNVEV (reference sequence). This CDR3 is 16 amino acids long. After removal of 5 bases from V and 2 bases from J, the junction contained 6 bases not matched to a gene. CDR3 bases: TGTGCCAGCAGTCTAGCGGGAGGCCTGGCCACAGATACGCAGTATTTT. Its translation is CASSLAGGLATDTQYF.